The source of this TCR beta chain is a study of blood T cell repertoires in COVID-19. The overall study: T cells, B-cell-depleted T cells, or PBMCs supplied cDNA or gDNA.

From germline, CDR1 is SGDLS and CDR2 YYNGEE. V was trimmed by 4 bases and J by 0 bases, leaving 16 bases between them. The CDR3 extends over 16 amino acids. The assay was immunoSEQ multiplex PCR, and TCRdb's table has in-frame clones only and misses some. Among 150,000 to 180,000 clones, 76% were seen once, and the ten largest hold approximately 3.7%. The clonotype originates from an elderly woman with acute or convalescent COVID-19. Sequenced: peripheral blood. V and J are TRBV9 and TRBJ1-2; D is possibly TRBD1 (6 bases). This chain's CDR3 is CASSPLQGGANYGYTF. DNA of the CDR3: TGTGCCAGCAGCCCCCTCCAAGGGGGGGCTAACTATGGCTACACCTTC. The entire variable domain, with the rest obtained from reference TRBV9 and TRBJ1-2, is as follows: DSGVTQTPKHLITATGQRVTLRCSPRSGDLSVYWYQQSLDQGLQFLIQYYNGEERAKGNILERFSAQQFPDLHSELNLSSLELGDSALYFCASSPLQGGANYGYTFGSGTRLTVV.